This is a list of T cell receptor beta chains from one sample in a study of Graves' ophthalmopathy and Graves' hyperthyroidism. TCRdb used MiXCR to reprocess the multiplex PCR reads, holding one entry per CDR3 protein. The repertoire holds 24,000 or so distinct CDR3 sequences, with about 50% as singletons. The sample was peripheral blood. These receptors all stem from an adult woman with stable Graves' hyperthyroidism. CDR3s include the opening cysteine and the closing phenylalanine or tryptophan. The D gene is left open where the match is weak. Size values are once, few and many counts, or a class for expanded clones, and some rows have none.

J gene: TRBJ2-1
D gene: NA
clone size: NA
V gene: TRBV9
CDR3 protein: CASSQIGGSMGDTQFF
CDR3 DNA: TGTGCCAGCAGCCAGATAGGAGGGAGTATGGGTGATACGCAGTTCTTC

J gene: TRBJ2-7
D gene: TRBD2
clone size: medium-sized
V gene: TRBV20-1
CDR3 protein: CRGGLAGGSGYF
CDR3 DNA: TGCAGGGGTGGACTAGCGGGAGGGTCGGGCTACTTC

J gene: TRBJ2-3
D gene: NA
clone size: NA
V gene: TRBV6-4
CDR3 protein: CASSPRLGGDTDTQYF
CDR3 DNA: TGTGCCAGCAGTCCAAGGTTGGGAGGAGACACAGATACGCAGTATTTT

J gene: TRBJ2-1
D gene: NA
clone size: many
V gene: TRBV12-3/TRBV12-4
CDR3 protein: CASSGSISYNEQFF
CDR3 DNA: TGTGCCAGCAGTGGATCAATATCCTACAATGAGCAGTTCTTC

J gene: TRBJ2-5
D gene: NA
clone size: many
V gene: TRBV3-1
CDR3 protein: CASSPSIEGWETQYF
CDR3 DNA: TGTGCCAGCAGCCCTAGCATTGAGGGTTGGGAGACCCAGTACTTC

J gene: TRBJ2-6
D gene: TRBD2
clone size: NA
V gene: TRBV6-5
CDR3 protein: CASSASGRAPGANVLTF
CDR3 DNA: TGTGCCAGCAGTGCCAGCGGGAGGGCCCCTGGGGCCAACGTCTTGACTTTC

J gene: TRBJ1-2
D gene: NA
clone size: many
V gene: TRBV5-6
CDR3 protein: CASRGRGRVYGYTF
CDR3 DNA: TGTGCCAGCAGGGGGAGAGGGCGCGTCTATGGCTACACCTTC

J gene: TRBJ2-7
D gene: NA
clone size: many
V gene: TRBV20-1
CDR3 protein: CSARDLGGKVYGQYF
CDR3 DNA: TGCAGTGCTAGAGATCTTGGGGGGAAGGTCTACGGGCAGTACTTC

J gene: TRBJ2-7
D gene: TRBD1
clone size: many
V gene: TRBV3-1
CDR3 protein: CASSHGTAPYEQYF
CDR3 DNA: TGTGCCAGCAGCCACGGGACAGCCCCCTACGAGCAGTACTTC

J gene: TRBJ2-1
D gene: NA
clone size: few
V gene: TRBV6-2/TRBV6-3
CDR3 protein: CASSYPGINEQFF
CDR3 DNA: TGTGCCAGCAGTTACCCAGGGATCAATGAGCAGTTCTTC

J gene: TRBJ1-1
D gene: TRBD1
clone size: NA
V gene: TRBV20-1
CDR3 protein: CSAKRQGREYRTGEAFF
CDR3 DNA: TGCAGTGCAAAGAGACAGGGTAGGGAATACCGAACGGGTGAAGCTTTCTTT

J gene: TRBJ2-5
D gene: TRBD2
clone size: NA
V gene: TRBV28
CDR3 protein: CASTGRGLYQETQYF
CDR3 DNA: TGCGCCAGCACTGGGAGGGGTTTGTACCAAGAGACCCAGTACTTC

J gene: TRBJ2-2
D gene: TRBD1
clone size: many
V gene: TRBV11-2
CDR3 protein: CASSSGTADTGELFF
CDR3 DNA: TGTGCCAGCAGCTCCGGGACAGCAGACACCGGGGAGCTGTTTTTT

J gene: TRBJ2-7
D gene: NA
clone size: medium-sized
V gene: TRBV20-1
CDR3 protein: CSARDTGSYEQYF
CDR3 DNA: TGCAGTGCTAGAGATACCGGCAGCTACGAGCAGTACTTC

J gene: TRBJ2-3
D gene: TRBD1
clone size: few
V gene: TRBV10-3
CDR3 protein: CAITGTVTDTQYF
CDR3 DNA: TGTGCCATCACGGGGACAGTCACAGATACGCAGTATTTT

J gene: TRBJ2-7
D gene: TRBD2
clone size: NA
V gene: TRBV7-6
CDR3 protein: CASSRGLYSYELYF
CDR3 DNA: TGTGCCAGCAGCAGGGGACTATACTCCTACGAGCTGTACTTC

J gene: TRBJ2-6
D gene: NA
clone size: NA
V gene: TRBV6-5
CDR3 protein: CASRYQGGTEAF
CDR3 DNA: TGTGCCAGCAGATACCAGGGGGGCACTGAAGCTTTC

J gene: TRBJ1-5
D gene: NA
clone size: NA
V gene: TRBV2
CDR3 protein: CASNQGFGNQPQHF
CDR3 DNA: TGTGCCAGCAATCAGGGGTTTGGGAATCAGCCCCAGCATTTT

J gene: TRBJ1-4
D gene: NA
clone size: NA
V gene: TRBV7-8
CDR3 protein: CASSLGLNTEELFF
CDR3 DNA: TGTGCCAGCAGCTTAGGGCTTAACACAGAAGAACTGTTTTTT

J gene: TRBJ2-3
D gene: TRBD1
clone size: few
V gene: TRBV7-3
CDR3 protein: CASSQNDRVTDTQYF
CDR3 DNA: TGTGCCAGCAGCCAGAACGACAGGGTGACAGATACGCAGTATTTT